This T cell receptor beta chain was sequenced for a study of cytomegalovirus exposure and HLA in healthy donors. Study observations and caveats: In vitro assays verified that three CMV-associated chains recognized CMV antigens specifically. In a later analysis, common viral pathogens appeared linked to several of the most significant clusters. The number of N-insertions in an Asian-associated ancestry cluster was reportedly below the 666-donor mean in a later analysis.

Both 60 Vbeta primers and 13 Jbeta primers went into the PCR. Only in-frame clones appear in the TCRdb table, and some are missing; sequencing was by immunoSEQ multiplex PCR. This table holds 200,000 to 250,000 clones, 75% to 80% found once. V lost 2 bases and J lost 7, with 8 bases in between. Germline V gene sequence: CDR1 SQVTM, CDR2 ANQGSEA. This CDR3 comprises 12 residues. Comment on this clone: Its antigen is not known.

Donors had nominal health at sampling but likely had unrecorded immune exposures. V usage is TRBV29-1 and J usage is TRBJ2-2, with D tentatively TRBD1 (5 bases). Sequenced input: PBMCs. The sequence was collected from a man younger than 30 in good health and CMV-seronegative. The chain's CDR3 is CSVERGIGELFF. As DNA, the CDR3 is TGCAGCGTTGAAAGGGGTATCGGGGAGCTGTTTTTT.